This T cell receptor (beta chain) came from a study of T cell repertoires in MIS-A myocarditis (dated 2022 in TCRdb). As regards this clone: The antigen it binds to is not known. Base qualities are not provided; no much larger clone lies one nucleotide away.

Clipping removes 10 bases from V and 8 bases from J, with 10 as the unmatched junction base count. The CDR3 goes from the cysteine to the phenylalanine over 13 residues. Here the CDR3 DNA is all that survives: 39 bases in frame from base 1. CDR1 SNHLY and CDR2 FYNNEI were looked up in the germline V gene. Amplification of TCRbeta CDR3 regions relied on the immunoSEQ bias-controlled multiplex PCR, followed by high-throughput sequencing. Concerning the study's data processing: CDR3 sequences were collapsed and filtered by the immunoSEQ vendor pipeline to quantify abundance and frequency of each unique TCRbeta CDR3. Dominant CDR3 amino acid sequences were clustered with SARS-CoV-2-specific ImmuneCODE TCRbeta sequences by CD-HIT using a 90% global sequence identity threshold. A clone was classed as hyperexpanded at a frequency of 0.1 to 1 and as large at a frequency of 0.01 to 0.1. The CDR3 amino acid sequences and the V and J gene assignments of the dominant clones were confirmed with MiXCR. The R stringdist package was used to compute Levenshtein distances between the patient clonotypes and the ImmuneCODE hits. The immuneACCESS repertoire file appears here via TCRdb, limited to in-frame rearrangements. These files lack a portion of the clones; in checked studies, under half of the deficit traces to unresolved V genes, and the cause of the others is not known. The V and J calls and clone size come from that table; D and trimming were worked out from the DNA. The sample includes roughly 5,000 clones, with 78% observed a single time. The ten top clones hold less than 65% of the sample.

The QIAamp DNA FFPE kit was used to extract genomic DNA from formalin-fixed paraffin-embedded autopsy tissue. This sequence originates from a man in his late teens or twenties with fulminant myocarditis from multisystem inflammatory syndrome in adults (MIS-A) after COVID-19. Sequencing was performed on interventricular septum heart tissue obtained at autopsy. The cell subset or site tag for this specimen amounts to: cardiac tissue sample (left or right ventricle, interventricular septum, or pericardium). The chain is encoded by TRBV2 joined to TRBJ1-2, and 10 junctional nucleotides match TRBD1. CDR3 loop: CANAGQGVTGYTF. Read as DNA, the sequence is TGTGCCAACGCCGGACAGGGGGTGACGGGCTACACCTTC.